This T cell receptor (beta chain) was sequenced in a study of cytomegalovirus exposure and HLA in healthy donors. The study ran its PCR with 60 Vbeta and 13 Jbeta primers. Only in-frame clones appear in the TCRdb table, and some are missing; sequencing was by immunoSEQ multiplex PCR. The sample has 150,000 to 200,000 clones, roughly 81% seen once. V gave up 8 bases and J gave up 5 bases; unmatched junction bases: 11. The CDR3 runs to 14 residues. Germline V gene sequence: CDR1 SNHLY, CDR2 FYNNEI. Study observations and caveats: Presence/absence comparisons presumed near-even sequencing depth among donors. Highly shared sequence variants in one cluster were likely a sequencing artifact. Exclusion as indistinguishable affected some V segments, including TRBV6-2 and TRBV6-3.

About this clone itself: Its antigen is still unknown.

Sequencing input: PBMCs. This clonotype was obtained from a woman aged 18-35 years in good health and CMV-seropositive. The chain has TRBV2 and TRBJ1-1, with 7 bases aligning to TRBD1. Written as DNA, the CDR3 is TGTGCCAGCCCAACGAGGGGGCAGAGTACTGAAGCTTTCTTT. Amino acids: CASPTRGQSTEAFF.